Sequencing of this T cell receptor (beta chain) was carried out in a study of blood T cell repertoires in COVID-19. As for the study in general: Acute and convalescent COVID-19 specimens originated in the United States, Italy and Spain. PBMCs, B-cell-depleted T cells, or T cells provided the cDNA or gDNA that made up the material.

Authors' data handling: The assay estimated nucleated cells by amplifying reference gene primers. Profiling relied on immunoSEQ multiplex PCR, and the TCRdb table lists in-frame clones only, not all of them. That table is the source of V, J and clone size, and D and trimming were worked out from the DNA. Here the sample spans about 150,000 clones, 86% being singletons. Donors were grouped by their self-reported clinical history. Germline loops: CDR1 KGHSH, CDR2 LQKENI. With 6 bases clipped from V and 3 bases from J, the junction kept 10 bases outside the gene matches. The CDR3 spans 15 residues. This clonotype was sampled from a man aged 45-60 years who had recovered from COVID-19. The sample comprised PBMCs or T cells enriched from blood (not recorded which). V usage is TRBV18 and J usage is TRBJ2-5; 7 positions agree with TRBD1. The chain's CDR3 is CASSLPTGSKETQYF. Here the CDR3 DNA reads TGTGCCAGCTCGCTCCCGACAGGGTCAAAAGAGACCCAGTACTTC. The whole variable domain, remainder taken from reference TRBV18 and TRBJ2-5, is NAGVMQNPRHLVRRRGQEARLRCSPMKGHSHVYWYRQLPEEGLKFMVYLQKENIIDESGMPKERFSAEFPKEGPSILRIQQVVRGDSAAYFCASSLPTGSKETQYFGPGTRLLVL.